This note documents a single T cell receptor beta chain sequence. It lacks a known antigen. Base qualities were left out, and no much larger clone turns up one base away. Receptor libraries were prepared by PCR. At the Johns Hopkins FTIC core, DNA from the cultured CD4+ T cells underwent TCR sequencing with the Oncomine TCR Beta short-read assay. Genomic DNA was extracted from the cultured CD4+ T cells with the QIAamp micro DNA kit. Oncomine TCR Beta libraries made from cultured CD4+ T cells were pooled using unique dual indexes and sequenced on an Illumina iSeq 100. In the authors' own workflow: Non-productive sequences were removed, and CDR3s that did not start with C, did not end with F or W, or were shorter than 7 amino acids were discarded. Antigen-specific clonotypes were identified using the MANAFEST web application through comparison of peptide-stimulated wells with reference and other culture wells. An FDR below 0.05, an odds ratio above 5, and a productive frequency above 0.1% in at least two of three replicate wells were required for clones to be considered positive. A clonotype counted as cross-reactive if it showed significant expansion both in the SARS-CoV-2 spike wells and in at least one common cold coronavirus spike condition. Levenshtein distances (stringdist) and unrooted phylogenetic trees (ape) in R version 3.6.1 were used to assess CDR3 homology. TCRdb trimmed the raw reads at Q25, called clones with MiXCR and kept productive beta chains. CDR3 protein sequences are deduplicated, and each keeps its most common genes and DNA. V and J calls and clone size were set by TCRdb, not the authors. This sample has 10,000 or so distinct CDR3 sequences in its table, and roughly 56% of those were observed once. The biggest ten clones account for around 13% of the sample.

This sample stems from a study of vaccination and CD4 T cells after COVID-19 (dated by TCRdb to 2021 to 2024). For context, the study as a whole: Every convalescent patient had a positive nasal swab PCR test for SARS-CoV-2, with mild disease in about 9 patients and severe disease in one. The cultures were stimulated with overlapping spike peptide pools from SARS-CoV-2 and from the common cold coronaviruses HCoV-NL63, HCoV-OC43 and HCoV-229E. Post-COVID blood samples were collected from convalescent patients a median of around 100 days after diagnosis, with a range of roughly 30 to 170 days. Each participant got two doses of either the Pfizer-BioNTech BNT162b2 vaccine (n=8) or the Moderna mRNA-1273 vaccine (n=2). In the convalescent cohort there were six males and four females, among whom were two Hispanic individuals, seven Caucasians, two Asians and one multiracial person. Post-vaccine blood samples were taken a median of roughly 75 days after the second vaccine dose, with a range of roughly 14 to 250 days. The spike-specific CD4+ TCR repertoire was compared before and after mRNA vaccination in over 9 COVID-19 convalescent patients and 4 infection-naive healthy vaccine recipients. As controls, cultures received a CEFX viral epitope pool (the positive control), an HIV-1 Nef peptide pool (the negative control), or no peptide at all. Study-wide findings and limitations: The study included relatively few convalescent patients and did not analyze early timepoints after natural infection. In convalescent patients, nearly all vaccine-specific clones (304 of 307) were found to be mono-reactive for SARS-CoV-2 spike rather than cross-reactive with common cold coronaviruses. Among convalescent patients, a median about 87% of the SARS-CoV-2-reactive clones seen after vaccination appeared only after vaccination, which suggests priming specific to the vaccine. Although the median number of SARS-CoV-2-reactive clonotypes went up from 20 to 25 after infection to 30 to 45 after vaccination, the increase was not significant.

This specimen's treatment or condition label, interpreted: roughly ten-day PBMC culture with coronavirus spike peptide pools or control peptides (ViraFEST assay). The study used the ViraFEST assay, which expanded antigen-specific T cells with peptide pools and then identified expanded clonotypes by TCR sequencing. The convalescent patients' positive SARS-CoV-2 PCR tests fell between March and December 2020, which was before the Alpha, Beta and Delta variants emerged in the United States. PBMCs were cultured at around 2 million per well in IMDM supplemented with about 5.5% human AB serum and roughly 10 IU/ml IL-2, with approximately 10 ug/ml peptide pools added. On days 3 and 7, half of the culture medium was replaced with fresh IL-2-containing medium. After 10 to 11 days of culture, CD4+ T cells were isolated by negative selection with the EasySep CD4+ T cell isolation kit. PBMCs were separated from whole blood using Ficoll-Paque Plus gradient centrifugation and then either used fresh or cryopreserved at -140C. Each culture condition was generally run in triplicate wells.

The TCR comes from a human donor who had recovered from COVID-19. The material sequenced was CD4+ T cells from blood, cultured in vitro.

The CDR3 sequence is CASSWGQGSNQPQHF. The DNA sequence is given as TGTGCCAGCAGTTGGGGACAGGGGAGCAATCAGCCCCAGCATTTT. The sequence joins TRBV28 to TRBJ1-5; a stretch of 10 junction bases matches TRBD1. Relative to germline, V is missing 4 bases and J is missing 1 base, with 1 base of the junction outside any gene match. The CDR3, from cysteine to phenylalanine, totals 15 residues. The kept DNA is CDR3 alone, 45 bases in frame from the first base. The germline V gene yields MDHEN for CDR1 and SYDVKM for CDR2.